Given below is one TCR beta chain in context. No antigen is known for it. These data are taken from a study of cytomegalovirus exposure and HLA in healthy donors. The study's findings and limits: Overall, 164 TCR beta chains were annotated as cytomegalovirus-associated. Immune exposure was documented only through CMV serostatus.

CDR3 size: 15 residues. CDR1 ENHRY and CDR2 SYGVKD come from the germline V gene. The V segment lost 5 bases and the J segment 2 bases; nucleotides outside the gene matches: 6. 60 Vbeta and 13 Jbeta primers were used in PCR. The protocol was immunoSEQ multiplex PCR, while the TCRdb copy is restricted to in-frame clones and leaves out a portion. The table records roughly 180,000 clones, 80% of them present only once. Source material: PBMCs. This clonotype originated in a woman aged 45 to 65 in good health and CMV-seropositive. J is TRBJ2-3 and V is TRBV10-3; 8 nucleotides align to TRBD1. The CDR3 coding sequence is TGTGCCATCAGTTTCACGGACAGGGTCACAGATACGCAGTATTTT. It yields the protein CAISFTDRVTDTQYF.